These T cell receptor beta chains were read from a single sample in a study of breast tumors, draining lymph nodes, adjacent tissues. TCRdb passed the multiplex PCR reads through MiXCR, listing each CDR3 protein once. Among approximately 13,000 distinct CDR3 sequences listed, about 46% were seen once. The sample was tumor-adjacent breast tissue. These receptors originate from a female donor with breast cancer. Some clones in this sample may be carry-over from other donors' samples. Both conserved end residues are part of each CDR3. A D gene is named only where the DNA matches it firmly. Clone sizes are given selectively: once, few, many, or a class where the clone is expanded.

TRBD2	TRBJ2-3	TRBV5-1	.	15	TGCGCCAGCAGCCAAGGACTAGCGGGCACAGATACGCAGTATTTT	CASSQGLAGTDTQYF
.	TRBJ1-2	TRBV4-1	.	11	TGCGCCAGCAGCCAAGGCCATGGCTACACCTTC	CASSQGHGYTF
.	TRBJ1-2	TRBV20-1	.	12	TGCAGTGCTAAAACAGGGAAGGATGGCTACACCTTC	CSAKTGKDGYTF
.	TRBJ1-1	TRBV29-1	.	13	TGCAGCGCGGACCACGGCGTGAACACTGAAGCTTTCTTT	CSADHGVNTEAFF
TRBD1	TRBJ1-2	TRBV4-1	few	15	TGCGCCAGCAGCCAAGAGGGCAGGGGGCCTGATGGCTACACCTTC	CASSQEGRGPDGYTF
.	TRBJ2-1	TRBV2	many	14	TGTGCCAGCAGGGTTAGACTAGATCTAAATGAGCAGTTCTTC	CASRVRLDLNEQFF
.	TRBJ1-5	TRBV5-1	.	16	TGTGCCAGCAGCTCCGCCCCGACAGGTATCAATCAGCCCCAGCATTTT	CASSSAPTGINQPQHF
TRBD2	TRBJ2-5	TRBV5-1	many	16	TGCGCCAGCAGCCCGCGGACTAGCGGGAGGGCCGAGACCCAGTACTTC	CASSPRTSGRAETQYF
.	TRBJ1-2	TRBV9	.	14	TGTGCCAGCAGCGTTGGGGACGTTGACTATGGCTACACCTTC	CASSVGDVDYGYTF
.	TRBJ2-5	TRBV10-3	many	13	TGTGCCATCAGTGACGGGTACCAAGAGACCCAGTACTTC	CAISDGYQETQYF